This section outlines one T cell receptor (beta chain) sequence together with its context. The data originate from a study of blood T cell repertoires in COVID-19. Whole-study context: Samples came from the United States, Italy and Spain, spanning acute and convalescent COVID-19. Nucleic acid was either cDNA or gDNA, and it came from T cells, B-cell-depleted T cells, or PBMCs.

Deletions cut 6 bases from V and 0 bases from J, with 14 bases between. This CDR3 spans 15 amino acids. Germline CDR1 is MNHEY and CDR2 is SVGEGT. The authors' processing: Amplification of reference gene primers provided the estimated nucleated cell counts. Clones were sequenced by immunoSEQ multiplex PCR, and TCRdb holds only the in-frame ones, with some missing. V and J calls and clone size are copied from that table; D and trimming were computed from the DNA. Altogether under 200,000 clones are present, roughly 91% being singletons, with the ten largest covering 2% to 2.5%. The rearrangement links TRBV6-2 or TRBV6-3 to TRBJ2-5; tentative D call: TRBD1 (6 bases). This TCR was recovered from a man aged 50 to 59 who had recovered from COVID-19. The sample taken for sequencing was peripheral blood. CDR3: CASSRPTGNQETQYF. The CDR3 nucleotides are TGTGCCAGCAGCCGACCGACAGGCAACCAAGAGACCCAGTACTTC.